The rows below give T cell receptor beta chains drawn from one sample of a study of blood T cell repertoires in COVID-19. Produced via immunoSEQ multiplex PCR; TCRdb's table is partial and in-frame only. The repertoire holds around 150,000 clones, with 77% as singletons. The sequencing input was peripheral blood. The receptors derive from a man in his 70s with acute or convalescent COVID-19. The CDR3 runs from the conserved cysteine through the conserved F or W. D genes are given only for firm matches. Part of the rows lack a size; the others show once, few, many or a class for expanded clones.

TRBD1 TRBJ2-7 TRBV9 . TGTGCCAGCAGCGTAGGACAGGGGAACGTTTACGAGCAGTACTTC CASSVGQGNVYEQYF
TRBD1 TRBJ1-4 TRBV27 . TGTGCCAGCAGTTTGGACAGGGGACGTGAAAAACTGTTTTTT CASSLDRGREKLFF
TRBD1 TRBJ1-6 TRBV5-5 . TGTGCCAGCAGCTTGGGGACAGGGTTCCATAATTCACCCCTCCACTTT CASSLGTGFHNSPLHF
. TRBJ2-2 TRBV18 . TGTGCCAGCTCACCAGACTCTTCTTCGGCCGGGGAGCTGTTTTTT CASSPDSSSAGELFF
. TRBJ2-5 TRBV2 . TGTGCCAGTTCTTTCACTAGCTCAGAGACCCAGTACTTC CASSFTSSETQYF
. TRBJ1-2 TRBV10-3 once TGTGCCATCAGTCCAGGGTATCAGTATGGCTACACCTTC CAISPGYQYGYTF
TRBD2 TRBJ2-3 TRBV3-1/TRBV3-2 once TGTGCCAGCAGCCAAGAGGGTCTAGCGGGGATAGATACGCAGTATTTT CASSQEGLAGIDTQYF
TRBD2 TRBJ2-2 TRBV20-1 many TGCAGTGCTAGTACTAGCGGGGGGTTGGCCGGGGAGCTGTTTTTT CSASTSGGLAGELFF
. TRBJ2-5 TRBV3-1/TRBV3-2 . TGTGCCAGCAGCCAAACTGCCCTAGCGGAGACCCAGTACTTC CASSQTALAETQYF
TRBD1 TRBJ1-1 TRBV2 . TGTGCCAGCAGCGAAAAAACAGGGGCCACTGAAGCTTTCTTT CASSEKTGATEAFF
. TRBJ2-3 TRBV7-9 many TGTGCCAGCAGCTTAGGAGATAACACAGATACGCAGTATTTT CASSLGDNTDTQYF
TRBD1 TRBJ1-6 TRBV9 . TGTGCCAGCAGCAACCGGGACAGTGGTAATTCACCCCTCCACTTT CASSNRDSGNSPLHF
TRBD2 TRBJ2-1 TRBV28 . TGTGCCAGCAGTCCCTCCATGAGCGGGAGGCTTCATGAGCAGTTCTTC CASSPSMSGRLHEQFF
. TRBJ1-3 TRBV15 many TGTGCCACCAGCACTCGACAGACCTCCCGAAACACCATATATTTT CATSTRQTSRNTIYF
TRBD1 TRBJ2-3 TRBV28 . TGTGCCAGCAAGGGGGACAGGGGGCCTAGCACAGATACGCAGTATTTT CASKGDRGPSTDTQYF
TRBD1 TRBJ1-1 TRBV6-5 . TGTGCCAGCAGTTACTCGTGGCACCCAGGGGGCTGGACTCGCAATTTT CASSYSWHPGGWTRNF
. TRBJ1-1 TRBV7-2 . TGTGCCAGCAGTCTACAGGACGGGAGCACTGAAGCTTTCTTT CASSLQDGSTEAFF